Shown below are 2 T cell receptor beta chains from a single sample sequenced in a study of tumor-infiltrating lymphocytes in oesophageal squamous cell carcinoma. MiXCR, applied by TCRdb to the PCR reads, yields one record per CDR3 protein. Counted here are around 22,000 distinct CDR3 sequences, more than 35% occurring once; the ten biggest clones make up approximately 22%. The sequencing sample was made of esophageal tumor tissue. These receptors all come from a male donor with esophageal squamous cell carcinoma.

This clonotype was recorded at least ten times. The gene calls are TRBV6-1 and TRBJ2-5; 8 bases are a match to TRBD2. Germline-derived CDR1 and CDR2 are MNHNS and SASEGT. CDR3 length: 14 amino acids. V shed 5 bases, J shed 5 bases, and the junction held 7 bases outside the gene matches. DNA of the CDR3: TGTGCCAGCAGTCGGGGGGGGGGGAGGGAGACCCAGTACTTC. This translates into CASSRGGGRETQYF.

V usage is TRBV7-8 and J usage is TRBJ2-5, with D perhaps matching TRBD1 or TRBD2 (5 bases each). The better agreement between TRBJ2-1 and the DNA end casts doubt on the J call. The CDR3 loop spans 13 amino acids. Germline lookup yields CDR1 SGHVS and CDR2 FQNEAQ. CDR3 in DNA: TGTGCCAGCAGCTTGAGCCAGGGAGCGGAGCAGTTCTTC. Translation gives CASSLSQGAEQFF.